Shown below are 17 T cell receptor beta chains from a single sample sequenced in a study of blood T cell repertoires in COVID-19. Here immunoSEQ multiplex PCR was the method, and the copy in TCRdb shows in-frame clones only, minus some. This sample has approximately 250,000 clones; about 88% occur once, and the top ten carry around 14%. Material: peripheral blood. The receptors were gathered from a woman aged 65 to 85 with COVID-19, enrolled during active disease.

Only one count was recorded for this clone. The V and J genes are TRBV5-4 and TRBJ2-3; possible D gene TRBD2, 6 bases. V lost 3 bases and J 3 bases, leaving 11 bases between the germline ends. Per germline, CDR1 SGHNT and CDR2 YYREEE (reference sequence). The length of the CDR3 is 14 residues. Here the CDR3 DNA reads TGTGCCAGCAGCTGGGGGACTGCTACAGATACGCAGTATTTT. It encodes CASSWGTATDTQYF.

This chain joins TRBV19 and TRBJ1-2; D not resolved. The CDR3 totals 15 residues. With 5 bases removed from V and 4 bases from J, the gap between germline ends came to 17 bases. Germline lookup yields CDR1 LNHDA and CDR2 SQIVND (reference sequence). The CDR3 is CASSSLGVVSYGYTF. The CDR3, as DNA: TGTGCCAGTAGTTCTCTCGGGGTAGTAAGCTATGGCTACACCTTC. Full variable domain (missing parts from reference TRBV19 and TRBJ1-2): DGGITQSPKYLFRKEGQNVTLSCEQNLNHDAMYWYRQDPGQGLRLIYYSQIVNDFQKGDIAEGYSVSREKKESFPLTVTSAQKNPTAFYLCASSSLGVVSYGYTFGSGTRLTVV.

The chain recombines TRBV2 with TRBJ2-3, with 8 bases identical to TRBD2. This CDR3 spans 16 amino acids. The junction had 7 bases not matched to a gene; V was cut back by 2 bases and J by 3 bases. Germline loops: CDR1 SNHLY, CDR2 FYNNEI. The chain's CDR3 is CASSEIGGAETDTQYF. The CDR3 DNA is TGTGCCAGCAGTGAAATCGGGGGGGCTGAGACAGATACGCAGTATTTT.

V usage is TRBV20-1 and J usage is TRBJ2-6; D possibly corresponds to TRBD1 (6 bases). CDR1 and CDR2 from the germline V gene are DFQATT and SNEGSKA (reference sequence). Trimming took off 3 bases at V and 0 bases at J, with 12 bases between the two ends. This CDR3 comprises 16 residues. CDR3 sequence (DNA): TGCAGTGCTAGTTCAGGGGCCCGCTCTGGGGCCAACGTCCTGACTTTC. Its protein is CSASSGARSGANVLTF.

The gene calls are TRBV6-5 and TRBJ2-1; 7 nucleotides agree with TRBD1. After removal of 4 bases from V and 5 bases from J, the junction contained 5 bases not matched to a gene. The CDR3 covers 14 residues. CDR1 and CDR2 from the germline V gene are MNHEY and SVGAGI. The CDR3 region is CASSWTGQHNEQFF. CDR3 in DNA: TGTGCCAGCAGTTGGACAGGTCAACACAATGAGCAGTTCTTC.

This clone was detected a few times. The rearrangement uses TRBV24-1 and TRBJ1-2; D is perhaps TRBD1 (5 bases). The ends were cut back, 5 bases at V and 4 bases at J, with 7 bases in the middle. Germline lookup yields CDR1 KGHDR and CDR2 SFDVKD. CDR3 length: 12 residues. The CDR3 protein is CATSGDSYGYTF. In DNA, the CDR3 is TGTGCCACCAGTGGAGACAGCTATGGCTACACCTTC.

In its sample, this clone was seen once. The rearrangement uses TRBV7-3 and TRBJ2-2; D is possibly TRBD2 (6 bases). Trimming pared 4 bases from V and 2 bases from J, leaving 8 bases between. Germline CDR1 and CDR2: SGHTA and FQGTGA. The CDR3 has 14 residues. CDR3 protein: CASSSAGNTGELFF. In DNA, the CDR3 is TGTGCCAGCAGCTCTGCGGGAAACACCGGGGAGCTGTTTTTT.

This clone has a count of ten or more. V usage is TRBV2 and J usage is TRBJ2-7; the D gene is possibly TRBD2 (6 bases). From germline, CDR1 is SNHLY and CDR2 FYNNEI. With 6 bases removed from V and 7 bases from J, the gap between germline ends came to 19 bases. This CDR3 comprises 14 residues. This CDR3 is CASRAEAAGSEQYF. The CDR3 DNA follows: TGTGCCAGCAGGGCCGAGGCGGCGGGGAGTGAGCAGTACTTC.

The rearrangement joins TRBV2 to TRBJ2-5; D possibly corresponds to TRBD2 (7 bases). Per the germline V gene, CDR1 is SNHLY and CDR2 is FYNNEI. The V end lost 11 bases, the J end lost 2 bases, and 12 bases lay between the germline ends. The CDR3 has 12 amino acids. This chain's CDR3 is CAWGGGQETQYF. For the CDR3, the DNA is TGTGCCTGGGGGGGCGGTCAAGAGACCCAGTACTTC.

The J gene is TRBJ2-1, the V gene TRBV6-6; D ambiguous. Trimming pared 3 bases from V and 10 bases from J, leaving 10 bases between. The CDR3 is 12 residues long. Germline CDR1 reads MNHNY; CDR2 reads SVGAGI (reference sequence). CDR3 region: CASSYRTGEQFF. The CDR3 DNA reads as TGTGCCAGCAGTTATCGCACCGGGGAGCAGTTCTTC.

The V and J genes are TRBV7-2 and TRBJ2-5, with 9 bases that match TRBD2. This CDR3 has 14 amino acids. Trimming removed 5 bases from V and 5 bases from J; junction bases left unmatched: 6. Germline V gene lookup returns CDR1 SGHTA and CDR2 FQGNSA. Here the CDR3 reads CASSPREGRETQYF. The DNA for the CDR3 is TGTGCCAGCAGCCCGCGGGAGGGGCGGGAGACCCAGTACTTC.

The chain combines TRBV9 with TRBJ1-4; D is ambiguous. The CDR3 length is 15 residues. The V gene's germline CDR1 is SGDLS and CDR2 YYNGEE. V dropped 4 bases and J dropped 5 bases, with 15 bases sitting between them. The chain's CDR3 is CASSPYAAANEKLFF. The DNA of the CDR3 is TGTGCCAGCAGCCCGTACGCGGCAGCAAATGAAAAACTGTTTTTT.

The sample holds one count of this clone. The chain carries TRBV5-8 and TRBJ1-1, with D tentatively TRBD1 (5 bases). Trimming shortened V by 3 bases and J by 0 bases, and 6 bases separated the two germline ends. The CDR3 contains 13 residues. Germline V gene lookup returns CDR1 SGHTS and CDR2 YDEGEE. DNA of the CDR3: TGTGCCAGCAGCTGGGGCCTGAACACTGAAGCTTTCTTT. The encoded protein is CASSWGLNTEAFF.

This rearrangement joins TRBV6-6 to TRBJ1-2; 8 bases match TRBD1. Germline CDR1 and CDR2: MNHNY and SVGAGI (reference sequence). The CDR3 is 15 amino acids. V lost 3 bases and J lost 2; bases outside the gene matches: 5. The CDR3 protein is CASSYGQGPNYGYTF. CDR3 nucleotide sequence: TGTGCCAGCAGTTATGGACAGGGCCCAAACTATGGCTACACCTTC.

This rearrangement joins TRBV6-1 to TRBJ1-5, with D unclear. Germline V gene sequence: CDR1 MNHNS, CDR2 SASEGT. With 0 bases removed from V and 3 bases from J, the gap between germline ends came to 6 bases. The CDR3 is 14 amino acids. CDR3 protein: CASSEAGDNQPQHF. DNA of the CDR3: TGTGCCAGCAGTGAAGCCGGGGACAATCAGCCCCAGCATTTT.

This rearrangement joins TRBV18 to TRBJ2-1; 9 bases are a match to TRBD1. The CDR3 has 19 residues. Germline-derived CDR1 and CDR2 are KGHSH and LQKENI. After removal of 3 bases from V and 5 bases from J, the junction contained 17 bases not matched to a gene. DNA for the CDR3: TGTGCCAGCTCACCCGTCCCGGGACAGGGCACAGGGCCAGACAATGAGCAGTTCTTC. Protein product: CASSPVPGQGTGPDNEQFF.

The rearrangement joins TRBV30 to TRBJ1-5; D not certain. Germline V lookup: CDR1 GTSNPN, CDR2 SVGIG (reference sequence). V gave up 1 base and J gave up 4 bases, with 8 bases separating them. The CDR3 consists of 13 residues. The CDR3 region is CAWSATNNQPQHF. For the CDR3, the DNA is TGTGCCTGGAGTGCTACCAATAATCAGCCCCAGCATTTT.